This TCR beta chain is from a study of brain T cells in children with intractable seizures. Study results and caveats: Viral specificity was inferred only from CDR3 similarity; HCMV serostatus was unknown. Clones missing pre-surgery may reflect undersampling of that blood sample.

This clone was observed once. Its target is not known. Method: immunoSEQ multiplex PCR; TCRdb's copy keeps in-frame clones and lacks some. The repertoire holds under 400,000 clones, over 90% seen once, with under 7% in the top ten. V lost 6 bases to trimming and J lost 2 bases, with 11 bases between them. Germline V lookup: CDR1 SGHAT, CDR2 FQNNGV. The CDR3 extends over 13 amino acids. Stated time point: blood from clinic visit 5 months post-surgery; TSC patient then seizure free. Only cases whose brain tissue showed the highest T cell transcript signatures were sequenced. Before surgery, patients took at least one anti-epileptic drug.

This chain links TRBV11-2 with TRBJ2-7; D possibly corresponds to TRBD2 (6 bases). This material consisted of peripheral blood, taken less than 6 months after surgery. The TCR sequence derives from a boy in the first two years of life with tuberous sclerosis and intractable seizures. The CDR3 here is CASRVPGAYEQYF. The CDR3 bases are TGTGCCAGCAGGGTCCCGGGAGCCTACGAGCAGTACTTC. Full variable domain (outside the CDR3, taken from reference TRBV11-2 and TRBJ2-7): EAGVAQSPRYKIIEKRQSVAFWCNPISGHATLYWYQQILGQGPKLLIQFQNNGVVDDSQLPKDRFSAERLKGVDSTLKIQPAKLEDSAVYLCASRVPGAYEQYFGPGTRLTVT.